The subject of this entry is one TCR beta chain. The method was immunoSEQ multiplex PCR; TCRdb's version includes in-frame clones alone and lacks a portion of them. The sample records 100,000 to 150,000 clones, roughly 90% being singletons. The source of the sample is a study of blood T cell repertoires in COVID-19. Turning to the study itself: Sample material is recorded as cDNA or gDNA derived from T cells, B-cell-depleted T cells, or PBMCs.

The CDR3 totals 14 residues. Germline V gives CDR1 SGHAT, CDR2 FQNNGV. Trimming stripped 3 bases from V and 5 bases from J, with 10 bases between. The sequence derives from an older man with active COVID-19. The chain joins TRBV11-2 to TRBJ2-2; unclear D gene. The sample consisted of peripheral blood. CDR3 bases: TGTGCCAGCAGCTTTGTCAGAACGACCGGGGAGCTGTTTTTT. Translated, it gives CASSFVRTTGELFF.